The entry below describes one T cell receptor beta chain. The data were obtained in a study of blood T cell repertoires in COVID-19. Study context: The United States, Italy and Spain supplied acute and convalescent COVID-19 samples. T cells, B-cell-depleted T cells, or PBMCs provided the cDNA or gDNA that served as material.

V dropped 2 bases and J dropped 4; count of bases not matched to a gene: 8. Per germline, CDR1 MNHEY and CDR2 SVGEGT. This CDR3 is 15 amino acids long. Original data processing: Nucleated cell counts were estimated from reference gene primer amplification. Profiling relied on immunoSEQ multiplex PCR, and the TCRdb table lists in-frame clones only, not all of them. V, J and clone size derive from that table, while D and trimming were established from the DNA sequence. The profile shows over 200,000 clones, just over 85% of them singletons. Sequenced sample: peripheral blood. The chain joins TRBV6-2 or TRBV6-3 to TRBJ2-7; 7 bases match TRBD2. The sequence came from an older man with acute or convalescent COVID-19. Here the CDR3 DNA reads TGTGCCAGCAGTTACGGGCGGGAGTTTGGGTACGAGCAGTACTTC. Protein sequence: CASSYGREFGYEQYF.